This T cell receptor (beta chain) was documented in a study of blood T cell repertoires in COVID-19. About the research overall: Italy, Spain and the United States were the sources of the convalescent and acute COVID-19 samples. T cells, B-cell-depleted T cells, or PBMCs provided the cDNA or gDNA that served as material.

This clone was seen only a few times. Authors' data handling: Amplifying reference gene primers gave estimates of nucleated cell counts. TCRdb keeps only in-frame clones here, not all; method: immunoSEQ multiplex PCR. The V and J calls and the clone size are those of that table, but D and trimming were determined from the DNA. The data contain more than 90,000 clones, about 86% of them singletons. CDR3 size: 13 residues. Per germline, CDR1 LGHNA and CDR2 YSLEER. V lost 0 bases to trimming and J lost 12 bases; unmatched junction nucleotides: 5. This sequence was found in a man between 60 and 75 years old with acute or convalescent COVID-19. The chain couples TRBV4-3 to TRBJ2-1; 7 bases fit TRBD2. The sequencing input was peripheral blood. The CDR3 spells CASSQDERERQFF. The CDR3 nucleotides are TGCGCCAGCAGCCAAGATGAGCGGGAAAGGCAGTTCTTC.